The present T cell receptor (beta chain) was sequenced within a study of coeliac disease. Study summary: Coeliac patients had active, refractory type I, or gluten-free-diet-controlled disease. High-resolution HLA typing was lacking; TRBV7-2 bias was queried instead. Findings and caveats of the study: In active celiac disease, intraepithelial and lamina propria TRB and TRG repertoires were less clonal than controls. Known gliadin-specific TRB sequences: 9 of 18 coeliac samples, only 1 of 6 controls.

The data were produced by immunoSEQ multiplex PCR, yet TCRdb's version contains in-frame clones alone and is incomplete. The table records several thousand clones, around 65% of them present only once. This clone was detected a few times. Its antigen is undetermined. This CDR3 region has 14 residues. V was cut by 1 base and J by 7 bases, with 11 bases left in between. Germline loops: CDR1 SGHTA, CDR2 FQGNSA. The clonotype was recovered from a man aged 45-65 years with active celiac disease. The sequenced sample consisted of lamina propria lymphocytes from the gut. The chain employs TRBV7-2 and TRBJ2-1; no firm D call. This chain's CDR3 is CASSLEFSGNEQFF. The CDR3 bases are TGTGCCAGCAGCTTAGAATTTTCGGGTAATGAGCAGTTCTTC.